This T cell receptor beta chain was sequenced in a study of cytomegalovirus exposure and HLA in healthy donors (TCRdb year 2017). About the study as a whole: An earlier analysis of some 500 of the donors reported approximately 270 Gb of sequence data and about 100 million unique TCR beta sequences from 150 million to 200 million T cells. Approximately 310 gigabases of sequencing data and approximately 85 million unique TCR sequences were included in an early release covering 550 to 650 HLA-typed donors. The genetic ancestry cluster associated with self-reported Caucasian donors included over 80% of the roughly 360 genotyped donors. The study was designed to test whether signatures of past pathogen exposure could be identified by cataloging public T cell receptors. The study used immunosequencing to profile the T cell repertoires of 666 subjects and linked those repertoires to cytomegalovirus serostatus. A separate validation cohort of 100 to 150 different subjects was used in addition to the 666-subject first cohort. To predict cytomegalovirus infection status, the study combined high-throughput TCR immunosequencing, statistical association of individual TCRs with disease status, and machine learning. To study patterns of TCR occurrence, a later analysis re-analyzed previously published TCR beta repertoires from 666 donors and added high-resolution HLA genotyping. Rather than drawing on any new phenotypic data, the later analysis identified candidate immune exposures from TCR beta sequences and the way those sequences occurred across donors. An earlier analysis of 587 of the donors used high-throughput TCR beta sequencing to judge whether each TCR beta V gene segment behaved as functional or pseudogenic. Donor age, sex, ethnicity and CMV serostatus were collected together with the repertoire data. Genome-wide SNP genotypes for about 55% of the 666 donors were used in a later genetic analysis, which treated that subset as a discovery cohort. Every repertoire in the discovery cohort had been generated on one and the same sequencing platform. HLA typing included class I and class II loci at four-digit resolution. Typing coverage varied by locus: roughly 620-630 donors for A, B, C, DRB1 and DQB1; some 520 for DQA1; over 600 for DPA1; some 470 for DPB1. Roughly 5 DR-DQ haplotypes were handled as single units for association and clustering, since linkage in the cohort was strong. Across about 380 genotyped donors of the cohort, an average of approximately 240,000 unique TCR beta nucleotide sequences per donor were sequenced, and approximately 17% of those sequences were non-productive. Broad study findings and their caveats: Strong co-occurrence of HLA alleles, especially DR and DQ, made assigning TCR associations to individual alleles difficult. Because HLA typing was missing for some donors at each locus, association tests included only the typed subset. A later genetic analysis reported fewer N-insertions in productive TCRs among donors in an Asian-associated ancestry cluster than the roughly 700-donor mean. A later analysis reported that several top co-occurrence clusters appeared linked to parvovirus B19, influenza, CMV and Epstein-Barr virus. In an earlier analysis of under 600 of the donors, most TCR beta V segments were observed in productive rearrangements about 87% or about 30% of the time, broadly matching IMGT annotations. A cluster of highly shared sequence variants was judged likely to represent a technical artifact of the sequencing pipeline. According to a later analysis, most CMV-associated TCR beta chains appeared to be HLA-restricted, and the HLA associations seemed to be driven largely by CMV exposure. In the study, 150 to 200 TCR beta chains were listed as associated with cytomegalovirus. In this cohort, only TCR beta chains were sequenced, and detectable features were limited by the absence of alpha or paired-chain data. In vitro tests confirmed that three of the cytomegalovirus-associated TCR beta chains recognize cytomegalovirus antigens. A further reported finding was that TCR beta sequences accurately predicted the HLA-A and HLA-B alleles for most subjects in the first cohort. Linkage disequilibrium might explain the correlated functional status among segregating V segments, but an unknown experimental factor could not be ruled out. Roughly uniform sequencing depth across donors was assumed in presence/absence analyses, although this assumption may not hold. In a later analysis, 16,951 TCR beta sequences were associated with specific HLA alleles at a false discovery rate of 0.05. The earlier analysis of almost 600 of the donors excluded some 16 rarely observed V segments, including chromosome 9 orphons, because counts were too low. Most TCR sequences were seen in very few donors, while some public TCRs were found in many individuals. Some IMGT-functional V segments, including TRBV6-2 and TRBV6-3, could not be distinguished by the 87-base-pair reads and were therefore excluded. The authors suggested that the approach could potentially be extended to other disease states and immunological phenotypes. Immune exposure information for the cohort was limited to CMV serostatus. Compared with equally common non-associated chains, HLA-associated TCR beta chains in a later analysis were more clonally expanded and had lower generation probabilities. An association between a missense DCLRE1C variant and V-gene and J-gene trimming of TCR beta chains was found in a later genetic analysis and replicated in an independent cohort. The classifier was reported to diagnose cytomegalovirus status with high specificity and sensitivity in both the original cohort and the validation cohort. In a later analysis, the rate of TCR association differed among HLA loci, with DRB1 alleles having the most associated TCRs and HLA-C alleles having the fewest.

Library preparation used the immunoSEQ multiplex PCR assay. A mixture of 60 forward primers for TCR Vbeta segments and 13 reverse primers for TCR Jbeta segments was used in the multiplex PCR. A multiplex PCR assay on genomic DNA amplified the CDR3 region of rearranged TCR beta genes. The Illumina HiSeq System was used to sequence the amplified TCR beta libraries as 87-base-pair reads. The authors' analysis ran thus. A later analysis counted tens of millions of unique TCR beta chains across the 666 repertoires, and some 11 million of these chains were shared by at least two donors. To remove PCR and sequencing errors, raw reads were error-corrected and collapsed into unique sequences using a nearest-neighbor algorithm that merged closely related sequences. CDR3 sequences were aligned to IMGT reference sequences to assign V, D and J gene segments. For a sequence to be retained, a match of at least six nucleotides was required to both a V gene segment and a J gene segment. A rearrangement was called productive if the CDR3 had no stop codons and remained in frame with V and J, and every other rearrangement was called non-productive. CDR3 was defined according to IMGT convention as the region running from the second conserved V-encoded cysteine to the conserved J-encoded phenylalanine. In an earlier analysis of more than 550 of the donors, sequences lacking an unambiguous match to a single V gene segment were excluded. An earlier analysis of some 500 of the donors classified V segments as functional when productive rearrangements were above 56.7% and as segregating when the standard deviation between donors was above 5%. To diagnose cytomegalovirus status from the catalog of TCR beta chain sequences, a statistical classification framework was built. In a later analysis, V and J genes were assigned by comparing TCR nucleotide sequences against IMGT/GENE-DB human TR gene sequences. In a later analysis, CDR3 sequences and most-parsimonious VDJ recombination scenarios were assigned using the TCRdist pipeline. A later analysis defined each TCR beta chain by its CDR3 amino acid sequence plus V-gene family, and excluded reads lacking a unique V-gene family. To address suspected cross-contamination and a sequencing artifact, a later analysis removed 550 to 750 highly shared, low-generation-probability nucleotide sequences. In a later analysis, a clonal expansion index for each public chain was calculated from normalized within-repertoire ranks of inferred template counts. In a later analysis, generation probabilities were computed using a VDJ recombination model fitted to out-of-frame rearrangements, and the results were checked against IGoR. A later analysis scored TCR-TCR, TCR-HLA and TCR-CMV co-occurrence with hypergeometric tests, applying a repertoire-size bias correction to TCR pairs. In a later analysis, false discovery rates were estimated by permuting HLA or CMV assignments 20 times. In a later analysis, co-occurring TCRs were grouped using DBSCAN, with TCRdist sequence similarity added in when clustering inside HLA-allele-positive subsets. Repertoires with fewer than 30,000 or more than 120,000 public chains, plus five repertoires with anomalous nucleotide sharing, were excluded from co-occurrence clustering. TCRdb took this table from immuneACCESS and kept in-frame rearrangements with V and J called. Such tables lack part of the clones; where checked against another copy, unresolved V genes explain under half of the gap, and the rest is unexplained. The D gene and trimming were derived from the DNA, and the V and J assignments and clone size from that table. The sample yields over 200,000 clones; around four fifths were counted once. Jointly, the top ten make up 3.8% of the sample.

Points on this clone: Its antigen remains undetermined. Within one base of it there is no much larger clone, and no base qualities were kept.

The cohort was made up of 500 to 850 healthy bone marrow donors. At the time of sampling, all cohort members were nominally healthy, though unrecorded immune exposures were likely present. The donor tested CMV seronegative, placing the donor among the 350 to 400 seronegative members of the cohort. Every donor gave a peripheral blood sample, and the peripheral blood mononuclear cells from that sample were used for TCR beta sequencing. The Qiagen DNeasy Blood Extraction Kit was used to extract genomic DNA from the blood cell samples. From the cysteine up to the phenylalanine, the CDR3 has a length of 15 residues. The only DNA kept is the CDR3, 45 bases in frame from the first base. CDR1 and CDR2 (SNHLY, FYNNEI) derive from the germline V gene. Germline trimming amounts to 9 bases on V and 4 bases on J, with 11 as the count of junction bases outside the gene matches.

The specimen sequenced was PBMCs. This sequence originates from a male donor in good health and CMV-seronegative. In this chain, TRBV2 is recombined with TRBJ1-1, and 10 bases in between align with TRBD1. The CDR3 has the sequence CASRRDRGYGTEAFF. Here is the DNA: TGTGCCAGTAGACGGGACAGGGGTTATGGCACTGAAGCTTTCTTT.